These 24 T cell receptor beta chains share one sample of origin, sequenced in a study of blood T cell repertoires in COVID-19. The table came from immunoSEQ multiplex PCR; TCRdb's copy has only in-frame clones and leaves some out. The data show over 100,000 clones, over 75% seen once. The sample comprised peripheral blood. The receptors come from a woman aged 45-65 years with acute or convalescent COVID-19.

The rearrangement links TRBV3-1 (or the pseudogene TRBV3-2) to TRBJ2-5; 8 nucleotides agree with TRBD1. J gave up 5 bases and V 3 bases, and 8 bases lay outside the gene matches. Per germline, CDR1 LGHDT and CDR2 YNNKEL (reference sequence). The CDR3 has 15 residues. The CDR3 coding sequence is TGTGCCAGCAGCCACTCACAGGGGGGCCGGGAGACCCAGTACTTC. Amino acid sequence: CASSHSQGGRETQYF.

V usage is TRBV12-3 or TRBV12-4 and J usage is TRBJ1-4; no reliable D call. The V gene lost 2 bases and the J gene lost 6 bases, with 7 bases spanning the gap. This CDR3 region has 13 residues. The CDR3 DNA reads as TGTGCCAGCAGTTTACAGTTGGATGAAAAACTGTTTTTT. It codes for CASSLQLDEKLFF.

The chain joins TRBV5-1 to TRBJ2-2; 7 nucleotides agree with TRBD2. The CDR3 is made up of 16 amino acids. Germline CDR1 is SGHRS and CDR2 is YFSETQ. After removal of 1 base from V and 1 base from J, the junction contained 4 bases not matched to a gene. The CDR3 reads CASSLSGNKNTGELFF. DNA of the CDR3: TGCGCCAGCAGCTTGAGCGGGAATAAGAACACCGGGGAGCTGTTTTTT.

The genes are TRBV10-1 and TRBJ2-2; 7 bases are shared with TRBD2. V lost 6 bases to trimming and J lost 0 bases; unmatched junction nucleotides: 13. Germline V gene data show CDR1 as WNHNN and CDR2 as SYGVQD (reference sequence). This CDR3 comprises 18 residues. The CDR3, as DNA: TGCGCCAGCAGCCACGGATTTCGGGGGGTCGCGAACACCGGGGAGCTGTTTTTT. This encodes CASSHGFRGVANTGELFF.

The CDR3 DNA is TGTGCCAGCACGGGGGGGCAGGCCGGGGAGCTGTTTTTT. Its protein is CASTGGQAGELFF. The chain has TRBV12-3 or TRBV12-4 and TRBJ2-2, with 8 bases identical to TRBD2. This CDR3 spans 13 amino acids. J lost 6 bases, V lost 7 bases, and 4 bases had no gene match.

The rearrangement joins TRBV6-5 to TRBJ1-1; TRBD1 matches 7 bases. This CDR3 region has 13 residues. Germline CDR1 reads MNHEY; CDR2 reads SVGAGI. V shed 10 bases and J 1 base; nucleotides not matched to a gene: 6. This chain's CDR3 is CATAGTENTEAFF. DNA for the CDR3: TGTGCCACCGCCGGGACAGAGAACACTGAAGCTTTCTTT.

The chain links TRBV3-1 (or the pseudogene TRBV3-2) to TRBJ1-2; 7 nucleotides align to TRBD1. Trimming cost V 1 base and J 4 bases; bases outside gene matches: 6. CDR3 length equals 15 residues. The germline CDR1 and CDR2 sequences are LGHDT and YNNKEL (reference sequence). The CDR3 DNA reads as TGTGCCAGCAGCCAAGTCGCAGGGGGAGCCTATGGCTACACCTTC. Protein sequence: CASSQVAGGAYGYTF.

This chain uses TRBV19 with TRBJ1-1; D call uncertain. CDR1 LNHDA and CDR2 SQIVND come from the germline V gene (reference sequence). Trimming left V 5 bases short and J 8 bases short, with 15 bases between. This CDR3 is 13 amino acids long. DNA for the CDR3: TGTGCCAGTAGTCATCGGGAACCATCCGAAGCTTTCTTT. This codes for CASSHREPSEAFF.

This rearrangement joins TRBV5-1 to TRBJ1-2, with D hard to call. The CDR3 spans 14 residues. The germline V gene encodes CDR1 SGHRS and CDR2 YFSETQ. Trimming took 4 bases from V and 6 from J, leaving 16 bases between them. CDR3 sequence (DNA): TGCGCCAGCAGCAGTGCCGGGAGCCTAGATGGCTACACCTTC. This translates into CASSSAGSLDGYTF.

The chain joins TRBV18 to TRBJ1-4; maybe TRBD1 (6 bases). With 8 bases removed from V and 8 bases from J, the gap between germline ends came to 15 bases. This CDR3 is built from 13 residues. The germline CDR1 and CDR2 sequences are KGHSH and LQKENI. In DNA form, the CDR3 reads TGTGCCAGCAAAGTCGGACAGAGCGAAAAACTGTTTTTT. Encoded protein: CASKVGQSEKLFF.

V is TRBV12-5 and J is TRBJ1-1; unclear D gene. Trimming shortened V by 1 base and J by 3 bases, and 6 bases separated the two germline ends. The germline V gene encodes CDR1 LGHNT and CDR2 FRNRAP. This CDR3 comprises 13 residues. CDR3 protein: CASGLEPYTEAFF. The DNA of the CDR3 is TGTGCTAGTGGTTTGGAGCCGTACACTGAAGCTTTCTTT.

The rearrangement joins TRBV5-1 to TRBJ1-1; tentatively, D is TRBD1 (5 bases). The CDR3 extends over 14 amino acids. CDR1 SGHRS and CDR2 YFSETQ come from the germline V gene. Deletions cut 8 bases from V and 1 base from J, with 15 bases between. The DNA of the CDR3 is TGCGCCAGTTCGGAGACAGACCCGAACACTGAAGCTTTCTTT. As protein: CASSETDPNTEAFF.

This clone was detected a few times. The chain carries TRBV19 and TRBJ1-5, with 7 bases aligning to TRBD1. With 6 bases clipped from V and 0 bases from J, the junction kept 11 bases outside the gene matches. Germline V gene data show CDR1 as LNHDA and CDR2 as SQIVND (reference sequence). There are 17 residues in the CDR3. The CDR3 region has the DNA TGTGCCAGTAGCACGTCTCTGACAGGGTATAGCAATCAGCCCCAGCATTTT. This codes for CASSTSLTGYSNQPQHF.

This sequence joins TRBV7-3 and TRBJ1-2; the match to TRBD1 covers 7 bases. The CDR3 consists of 16 residues. The V segment lost 5 bases and the J segment 9 bases; nucleotides outside the gene matches: 18. CDR1 is SGHTA, CDR2 FQGTGA, per germline. The CDR3 loop reads CASSRGPGTASSSYTF. The CDR3 nucleotides read TGTGCCAGCAGCCGGGGACCTGGGACAGCCTCTTCTAGCTACACCTTC. Complete variable domain (other parts from reference TRBV7-3 and TRBJ1-2): GAGVSQTPSNKVTEKGKYVELRCDPISGHTALYWYRQSLGQGPEFLIYFQGTGAADDSGLPNDRFFAVRPEGSVSTLKIQRTERGDSAVYLCASSRGPGTASSSYTFGSGTRLTVV.

The V and J genes are TRBV18 and TRBJ1-2; the D is unclear. V was pared by 3 bases and J by 2 bases, with 16 bases between. Germline loops: CDR1 KGHSH, CDR2 LQKENI. There are 16 residues in the CDR3. The CDR3 is CASSPLESSRNYGYTF. For the CDR3, the DNA is TGTGCCAGCTCACCCCTAGAGTCCAGCAGAAACTATGGCTACACCTTC.

The genes are TRBV19 and TRBJ1-5, with TRBD1 as a possible D gene (6 bases). This CDR3 has 17 residues. With 3 bases removed from V and 6 bases from J, the gap between germline ends came to 21 bases. Germline CDR1 and CDR2: LNHDA and SQIVND (reference sequence). The CDR3 loop is CASSIGPRGGEGQPQHF. DNA of the CDR3: TGTGCCAGTAGTATTGGCCCCAGAGGGGGAGAGGGTCAGCCCCAGCATTTT.

This sequence joins TRBV12-3 or TRBV12-4 and TRBJ1-2; D remains ambiguous. CDR3 size: 13 residues. V was clipped by 5 bases and J by 4 bases, with 11 bases between them. CDR3 loop: CASSLQIFYGYTF. The DNA of the CDR3 is TGTGCCAGCAGTCTACAGATTTTCTATGGCTACACCTTC.

The J gene is TRBJ2-3, the V gene TRBV15; 7 nucleotides match TRBD2. J was trimmed by 2 bases and V by 2 bases; bases with no gene match: 4. The CDR3 is 15 residues long. Germline CDR1 reads LNHNV; CDR2 reads YYDKDF (reference sequence). Written as DNA, the CDR3 is TGTGCCACCAGCAGAAGCGGGGTCCCCACAGATACGCAGTATTTT. Translated: CATSRSGVPTDTQYF.

The chain combines TRBV3-1 (or the pseudogene TRBV3-2) with TRBJ2-7; no firm D call. This CDR3 spans 13 amino acids. CDR1 LGHDT and CDR2 YNNKEL come from the germline V gene (reference sequence). V lost 0 bases and J lost 6, with 9 bases in between. In nucleotides, the CDR3 is TGTGCCAGCAGCCAAGATGTGGCAACCGAGCAGTACTTC. This codes for CASSQDVATEQYF.

The chain links TRBV29-1 to TRBJ1-1; D perhaps matches TRBD1 (5 bases). V shed 5 bases and J shed 0 bases, with 10 bases lying between them. This CDR3 contains 13 residues. The V gene's germline CDR1 is SQVTM and CDR2 ANQGSEA. CDR3 amino acids: CSVRRGMNTEAFF. The CDR3 DNA follows: TGCAGCGTTAGGAGGGGCATGAACACTGAAGCTTTCTTT.

The rearrangement joins TRBV21-1 to TRBJ1-1; TRBD1, the D gene given by the table, was not confirmed from the DNA. TRBV21-1 is labeled a pseudogene. The CDR3 spans 13 residues. CDR3 bases: TGTGCCAGCAGCTCACCCAGGAACACTGAAGCTTTCTTT. Translation gives CASSSPRNTEAFF.

The chain uses TRBV7-9 and TRBJ2-5; 8 bases line up with TRBD1. The V gene end was trimmed by 2 bases and the J gene end by 10 bases; junction bases not matched to a gene: 6. The germline CDR1 and CDR2 sequences are SEHNR and FQNEAQ (reference sequence). The CDR3 length is 13 residues. CDR3: CASSLMTGDGQYF. The CDR3 DNA is TGTGCCAGCAGCTTAATGACAGGGGATGGCCAGTACTTC.

The chain carries TRBV21-1 and TRBJ2-7; the DNA was not used to check the table's D call, TRBD2. TRBV21-1 is listed as a pseudogene. The CDR3 is made up of 15 amino acids. CDR3 nucleotide sequence: TGTGCCAGCAGCCGAGCGGGACGGCGTATGGGCGAGCAGTACTTC. This sequence encodes CASSRAGRRMGEQYF.

CDR3 loop: CASRDEGGARDTQYF. CDR3 sequence (DNA): TGCGCCAGCAGGGATGAAGGGGGGGCAAGAGATACGCAGTATTTT. This sequence joins TRBV5-1 and TRBJ2-3, with D possibly being TRBD2 (7 bases). CDR3 length equals 15 residues. The germline V gene encodes CDR1 SGHRS and CDR2 YFSETQ. V gave up 5 bases and J gave up 5 bases, with 18 bases separating them.